A selection of T cell receptor beta chains follows, all from one sample in a study of blood T cell repertoires in COVID-19. TCRdb keeps only in-frame clones here, not all; method: immunoSEQ multiplex PCR. In the table there are 240,000 or so clones, roughly nine tenths of which are singletons. The sequenced sample was peripheral blood. These receptors originate from a man aged 60 to 69 with acute or convalescent COVID-19. The CDR3 runs from the conserved cysteine through the conserved F or W. A D gene is named only where the DNA matches it firmly. Clone size appears in some rows only: once, few, many, or a class for an expanded clone.

v_gene: TRBV5-8; d_gene: -; j_gene: TRBJ2-4; abundance: -; CDR3nt: TGTGCCAGCAGTACCGGGTCCTTAGCACTAAACATTCAGTACTTC; CDR3aa: CASSTGSLALNIQYF
v_gene: TRBV9; d_gene: TRBD1; j_gene: TRBJ2-5; abundance: -; CDR3nt: TGTGCCAGCAGCCTCACAGGGGACGGTGAGACCCAGTACTTC; CDR3aa: CASSLTGDGETQYF
v_gene: TRBV5-6; d_gene: -; j_gene: TRBJ1-3; abundance: few; CDR3nt: TGTGCCAGCAGCCGCCCAGGGGCTGGAAACACCATATATTTT; CDR3aa: CASSRPGAGNTIYF
v_gene: TRBV7-2; d_gene: -; j_gene: TRBJ2-7; abundance: -; CDR3nt: TGTGCCAGCAGCCCCATTGGCAGGATAAACTACGAGCAGTACTTC; CDR3aa: CASSPIGRINYEQYF
v_gene: TRBV4-2; d_gene: -; j_gene: TRBJ1-3; abundance: -; CDR3nt: TGTGCCAGCAGCCAAGGAGAAGGAGCGCTCACCTCTGGAAACACCATATATTTT; CDR3aa: CASSQGEGALTSGNTIYF
v_gene: TRBV18; d_gene: -; j_gene: TRBJ2-1; abundance: once; CDR3nt: TGTGCCAGCTCACCACCGGTCTCGGGGTGGCAGCAGTTCTTC; CDR3aa: CASSPPVSGWQQFF
v_gene: TRBV12-3/TRBV12-4; d_gene: -; j_gene: TRBJ1-3; abundance: -; CDR3nt: TGTGCCTGGGGACTTATCTCTGGAAACACCATATATTTT; CDR3aa: CAWGLISGNTIYF
v_gene: TRBV27; d_gene: -; j_gene: TRBJ2-3; abundance: -; CDR3nt: TGTGCCAGCAGTTTATTGGGGAGGACCACGGGCACAGATACGCAGTATTTT; CDR3aa: CASSLLGRTTGTDTQYF
v_gene: TRBV3-1/TRBV3-2; d_gene: -; j_gene: TRBJ1-4; abundance: -; CDR3nt: TGTGCCAGCAGCCAAGGAAGGAACTCGGTGGCGGCTGAAAAACTGTTTTTT; CDR3aa: CASSQGRNSVAAEKLFF
v_gene: TRBV11-3; d_gene: TRBD2; j_gene: TRBJ2-3; abundance: -; CDR3nt: TGTGCCAGCAGCTTAGGAGCGGGGGGCGCAGATACGCAGTATTTT; CDR3aa: CASSLGAGGADTQYF
v_gene: TRBV10-3; d_gene: -; j_gene: TRBJ2-2; abundance: -; CDR3nt: TGTGCCATTACGAGGGCCGGGGAGCTGTTTTTT; CDR3aa: CAITRAGELFF
v_gene: TRBV7-9; d_gene: -; j_gene: TRBJ2-7; abundance: few; CDR3nt: TGTGCCAGCAGCTTAAAACACTACGAGCAGTACTTC; CDR3aa: CASSLKHYEQYF
v_gene: TRBV2; d_gene: TRBD2; j_gene: TRBJ2-5; abundance: -; CDR3nt: TGTGCCAGCAGGGACGGCCGGGCGGGAGGGCCTGTAGGAGGTACCCAGTACTTC; CDR3aa: CASRDGRAGGPVGGTQYF
v_gene: TRBV19; d_gene: TRBD1; j_gene: TRBJ1-4; abundance: -; CDR3nt: TGTGCCAGTATGGGACAGGGGGCCGGGAAAGAAAAACTGTTTTTT; CDR3aa: CASMGQGAGKEKLFF
v_gene: TRBV7-2; d_gene: -; j_gene: TRBJ2-3; abundance: -; CDR3nt: TGTGCCAGCCTCGGAGGGTCGGGCACAGATACGCAGTATTTT; CDR3aa: CASLGGSGTDTQYF
v_gene: TRBV7-9; d_gene: -; j_gene: TRBJ1-3; abundance: many; CDR3nt: TGTGCCAGCAGCCCCGGTTCCCAGGGGACAGGAAACACCATATATTTT; CDR3aa: CASSPGSQGTGNTIYF
v_gene: TRBV9; d_gene: -; j_gene: TRBJ1-4; abundance: few; CDR3nt: TGTGCCAGCAGCTCCCTCCGGGAGGGTGAAAAACTGTTTTTT; CDR3aa: CASSSLREGEKLFF
v_gene: TRBV5-1; d_gene: TRBD1; j_gene: TRBJ2-7; abundance: -; CDR3nt: TGCGCCAGCAGCCTCCAGACAGGGGGCCAGTACGAGCAGTACTTC; CDR3aa: CASSLQTGGQYEQYF
v_gene: TRBV5-6; d_gene: -; j_gene: TRBJ1-1; abundance: -; CDR3nt: TGTGCCAGCAGCTTGGAGGACAGATACACTGAAGCTTTCTTT; CDR3aa: CASSLEDRYTEAFF
v_gene: TRBV29-1; d_gene: -; j_gene: TRBJ1-1; abundance: -; CDR3nt: TGCAGCGTTGAAGGAGGTAACACTGAAGCTTTCTTT; CDR3aa: CSVEGGNTEAFF
v_gene: TRBV5-1; d_gene: TRBD2; j_gene: TRBJ2-7; abundance: -; CDR3nt: TGCGCCAGCCGAGAAGGGCTAGCGGGAGGCGAGCAGTACTTC; CDR3aa: CASREGLAGGEQYF
v_gene: TRBV7-6; d_gene: TRBD2; j_gene: TRBJ2-1; abundance: -; CDR3nt: TGTGCCAGCAGCTTATGGCGCGGGAGTAGGAATGAGCAGTTCTTC; CDR3aa: CASSLWRGSRNEQFF